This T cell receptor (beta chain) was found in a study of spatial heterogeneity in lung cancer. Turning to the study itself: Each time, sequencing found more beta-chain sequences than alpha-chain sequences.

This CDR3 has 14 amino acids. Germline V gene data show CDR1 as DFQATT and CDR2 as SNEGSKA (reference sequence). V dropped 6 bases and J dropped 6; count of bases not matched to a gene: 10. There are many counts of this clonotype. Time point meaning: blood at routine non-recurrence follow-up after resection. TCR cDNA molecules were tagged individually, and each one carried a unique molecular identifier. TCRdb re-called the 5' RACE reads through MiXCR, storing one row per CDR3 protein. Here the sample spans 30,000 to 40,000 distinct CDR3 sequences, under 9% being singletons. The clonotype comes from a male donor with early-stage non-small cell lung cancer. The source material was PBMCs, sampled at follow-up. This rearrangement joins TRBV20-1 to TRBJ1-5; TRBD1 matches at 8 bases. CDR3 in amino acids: CSAPKTGGRQPQHF. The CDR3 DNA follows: TGCAGTGCCCCTAAAACAGGGGGACGTCAGCCCCAGCATTTT.